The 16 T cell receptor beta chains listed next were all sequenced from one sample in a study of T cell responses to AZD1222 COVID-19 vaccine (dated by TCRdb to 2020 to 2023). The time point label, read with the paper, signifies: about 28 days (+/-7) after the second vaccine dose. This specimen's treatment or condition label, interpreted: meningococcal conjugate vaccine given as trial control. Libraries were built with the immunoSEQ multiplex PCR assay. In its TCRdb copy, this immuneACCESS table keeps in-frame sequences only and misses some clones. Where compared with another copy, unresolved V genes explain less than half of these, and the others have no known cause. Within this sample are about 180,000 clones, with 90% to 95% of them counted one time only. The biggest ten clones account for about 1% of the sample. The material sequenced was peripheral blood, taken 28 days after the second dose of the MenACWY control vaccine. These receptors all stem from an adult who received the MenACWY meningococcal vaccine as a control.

The CDR3 DNA is TGTGCCAGCAGCTTGACAGGGTGGGAGCTGTTTTTT. Translation: CASSLTGWELFF. This chain connects TRBV5-8 to TRBJ2-2; the D gene is possibly TRBD1 (6 bases). The V end lost 1 base, the J end lost 9 bases, and 7 bases lay between the germline ends. Germline CDR1 SGHTS, CDR2 YDEGEE. CDR3 length: 12 amino acids.

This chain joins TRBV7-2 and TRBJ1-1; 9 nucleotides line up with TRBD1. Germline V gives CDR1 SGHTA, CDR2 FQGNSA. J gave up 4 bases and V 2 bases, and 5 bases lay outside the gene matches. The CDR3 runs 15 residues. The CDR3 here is CASSLSPGQGTEAFF. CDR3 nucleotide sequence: TGTGCCAGCAGCTTAAGCCCGGGACAGGGCACTGAAGCTTTCTTT.

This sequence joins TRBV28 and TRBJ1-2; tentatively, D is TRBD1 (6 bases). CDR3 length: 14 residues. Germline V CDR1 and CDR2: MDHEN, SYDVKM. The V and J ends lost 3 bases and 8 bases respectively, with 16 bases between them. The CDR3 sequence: CASSFLQGSVGYTF. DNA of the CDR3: TGTGCCAGCAGTTTCCTACAGGGATCCGTCGGCTACACCTTC.

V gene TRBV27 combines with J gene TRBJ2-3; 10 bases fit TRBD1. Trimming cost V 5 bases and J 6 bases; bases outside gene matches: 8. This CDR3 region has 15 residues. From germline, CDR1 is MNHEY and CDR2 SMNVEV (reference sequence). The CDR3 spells CASSGTGTGEDTQYF. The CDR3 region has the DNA TGTGCCAGCAGTGGCACCGGGACAGGGGAGGATACGCAGTATTTT.

The DNA for the CDR3 is TGTGCCAGCAATCGGGCTACGGGACCCCTCCACTTT. Translated: CASNRATGPLHF. The chain joins TRBV6-5 to TRBJ1-6; D call uncertain. Trimming took off 7 bases at V and 12 bases at J, with 13 bases between the two ends. This CDR3 is built from 12 residues. Germline CDR1 reads MNHEY; CDR2 reads SVGAGI.

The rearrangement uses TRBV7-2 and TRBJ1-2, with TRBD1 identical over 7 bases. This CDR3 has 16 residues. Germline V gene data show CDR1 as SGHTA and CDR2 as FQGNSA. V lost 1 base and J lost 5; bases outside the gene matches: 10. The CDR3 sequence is CASSLEGALAPYGYTF. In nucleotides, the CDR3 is TGTGCCAGCAGCTTAGAGGGGGCCCTCGCTCCTTATGGCTACACCTTC.

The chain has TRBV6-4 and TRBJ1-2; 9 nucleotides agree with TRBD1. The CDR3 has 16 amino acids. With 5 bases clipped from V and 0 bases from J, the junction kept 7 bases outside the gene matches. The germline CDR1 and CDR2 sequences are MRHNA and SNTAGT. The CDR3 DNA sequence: TGTGCCAGCAGTAAAACAGGGGGCCACGCTAACTATGGCTACACCTTC. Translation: CASSKTGGHANYGYTF.

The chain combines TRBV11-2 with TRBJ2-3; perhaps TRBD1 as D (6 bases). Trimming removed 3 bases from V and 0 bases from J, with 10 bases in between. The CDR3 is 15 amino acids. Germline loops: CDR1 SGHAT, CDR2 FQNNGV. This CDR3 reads CASSFQGISTDTQYF. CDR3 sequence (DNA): TGTGCCAGCAGCTTTCAGGGGATTAGCACAGATACGCAGTATTTT.

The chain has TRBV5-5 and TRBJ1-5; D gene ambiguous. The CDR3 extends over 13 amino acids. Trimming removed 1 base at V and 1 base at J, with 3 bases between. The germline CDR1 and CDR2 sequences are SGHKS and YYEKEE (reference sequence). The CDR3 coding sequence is TGTGCCAGCAGCTTGACGAGCAATCAGCCCCAGCATTTT. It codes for CASSLTSNQPQHF.

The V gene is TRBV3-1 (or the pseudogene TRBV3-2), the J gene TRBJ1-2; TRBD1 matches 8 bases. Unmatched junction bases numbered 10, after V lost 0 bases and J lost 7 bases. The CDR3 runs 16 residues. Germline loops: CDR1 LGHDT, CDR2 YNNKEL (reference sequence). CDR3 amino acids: CASSQDFPGQAGGYTF. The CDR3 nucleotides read TGTGCCAGCAGCCAAGACTTTCCGGGACAGGCAGGTGGCTACACCTTC.

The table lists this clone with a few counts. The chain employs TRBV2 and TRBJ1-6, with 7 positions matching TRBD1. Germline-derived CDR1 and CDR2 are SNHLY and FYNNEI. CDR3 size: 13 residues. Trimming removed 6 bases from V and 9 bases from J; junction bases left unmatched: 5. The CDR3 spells CASRPRGTSPLHF. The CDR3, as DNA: TGTGCCAGCAGACCCAGGGGGACTTCACCCCTCCACTTT.

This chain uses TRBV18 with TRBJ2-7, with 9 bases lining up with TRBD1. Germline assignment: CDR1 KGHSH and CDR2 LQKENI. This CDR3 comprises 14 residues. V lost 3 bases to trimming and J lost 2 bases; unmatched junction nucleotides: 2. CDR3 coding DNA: TGTGCCAGCTCACCCCGACAGGGGGCCTACGAGCAGTACTTC. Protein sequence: CASSPRQGAYEQYF.

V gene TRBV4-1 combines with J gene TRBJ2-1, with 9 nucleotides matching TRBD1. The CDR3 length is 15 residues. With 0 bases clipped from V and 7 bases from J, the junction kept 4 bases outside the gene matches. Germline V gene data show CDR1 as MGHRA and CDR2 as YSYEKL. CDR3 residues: CASSQDRDRENEQFF. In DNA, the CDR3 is TGCGCCAGCAGCCAAGACCGGGACAGGGAGAATGAGCAGTTCTTC.

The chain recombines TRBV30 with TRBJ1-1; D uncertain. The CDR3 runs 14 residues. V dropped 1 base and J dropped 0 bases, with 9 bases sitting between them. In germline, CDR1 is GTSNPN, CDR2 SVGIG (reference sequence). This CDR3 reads CAWSEKGMNTEAFF. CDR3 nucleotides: TGTGCCTGGAGTGAGAAAGGGATGAACACTGAAGCTTTCTTT.

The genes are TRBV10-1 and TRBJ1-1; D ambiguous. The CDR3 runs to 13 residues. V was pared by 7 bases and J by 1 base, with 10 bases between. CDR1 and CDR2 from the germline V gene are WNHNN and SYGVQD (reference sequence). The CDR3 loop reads CASNDGKNTEAFF. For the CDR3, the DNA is TGCGCCAGCAACGACGGGAAGAACACTGAAGCTTTCTTT.

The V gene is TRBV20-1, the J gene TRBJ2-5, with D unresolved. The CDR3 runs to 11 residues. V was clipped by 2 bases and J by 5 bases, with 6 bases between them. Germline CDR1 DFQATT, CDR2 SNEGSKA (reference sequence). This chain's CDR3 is CSARSEETQYF. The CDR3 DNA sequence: TGCAGTGCTAGATCTGAGGAGACCCAGTACTTC.